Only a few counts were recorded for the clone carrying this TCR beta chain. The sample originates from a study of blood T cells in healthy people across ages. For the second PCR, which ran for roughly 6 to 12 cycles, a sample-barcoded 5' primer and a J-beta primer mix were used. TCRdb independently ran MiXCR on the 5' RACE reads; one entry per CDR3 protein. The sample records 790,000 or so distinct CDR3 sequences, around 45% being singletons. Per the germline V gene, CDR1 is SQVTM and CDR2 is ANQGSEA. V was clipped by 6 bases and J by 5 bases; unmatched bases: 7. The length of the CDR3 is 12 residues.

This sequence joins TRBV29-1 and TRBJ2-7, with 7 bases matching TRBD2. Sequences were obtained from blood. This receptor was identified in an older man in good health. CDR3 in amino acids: CSVRLAGNEQYF. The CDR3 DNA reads TGCAGCGTGAGACTAGCCGGAAACGAGCAGTACTTC.